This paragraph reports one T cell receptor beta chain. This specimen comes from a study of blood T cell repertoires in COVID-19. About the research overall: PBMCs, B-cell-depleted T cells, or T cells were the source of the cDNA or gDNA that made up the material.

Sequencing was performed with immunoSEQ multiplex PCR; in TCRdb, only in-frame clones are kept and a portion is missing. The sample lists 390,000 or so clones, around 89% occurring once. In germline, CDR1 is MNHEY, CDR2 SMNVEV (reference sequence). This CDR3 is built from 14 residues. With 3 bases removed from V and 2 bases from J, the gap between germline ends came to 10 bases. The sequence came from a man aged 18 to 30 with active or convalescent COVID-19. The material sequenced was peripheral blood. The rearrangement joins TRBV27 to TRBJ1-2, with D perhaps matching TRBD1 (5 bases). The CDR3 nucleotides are TGTGCCAGCAGTTTCGGGACTTCAAACTATGGCTACACCTTC. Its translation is CASSFGTSNYGYTF.